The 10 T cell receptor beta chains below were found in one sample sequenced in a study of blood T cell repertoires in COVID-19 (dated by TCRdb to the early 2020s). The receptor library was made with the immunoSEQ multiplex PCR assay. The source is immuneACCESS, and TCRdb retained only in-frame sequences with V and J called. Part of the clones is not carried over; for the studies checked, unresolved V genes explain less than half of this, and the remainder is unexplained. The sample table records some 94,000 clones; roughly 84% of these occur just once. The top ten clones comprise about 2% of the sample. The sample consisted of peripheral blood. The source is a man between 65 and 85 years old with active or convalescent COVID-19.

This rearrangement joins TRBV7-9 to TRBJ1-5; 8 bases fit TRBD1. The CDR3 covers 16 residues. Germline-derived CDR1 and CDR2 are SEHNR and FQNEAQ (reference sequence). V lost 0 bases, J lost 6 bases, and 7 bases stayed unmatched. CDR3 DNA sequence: TGTGCCAGCAGCTTAGCAGGGCCAGGGGGCGGTCAGCCCCAGCATTTT. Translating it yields CASSLAGPGGGQPQHF.

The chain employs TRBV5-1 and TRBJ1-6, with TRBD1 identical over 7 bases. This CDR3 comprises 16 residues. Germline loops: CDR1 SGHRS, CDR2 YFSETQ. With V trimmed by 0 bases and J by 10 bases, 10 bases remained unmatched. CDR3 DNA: TGCGCCAGCAGCTTGGAGGGGGCGGTGGAGACCTCACCCCTCCACTTT. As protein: CASSLEGAVETSPLHF.

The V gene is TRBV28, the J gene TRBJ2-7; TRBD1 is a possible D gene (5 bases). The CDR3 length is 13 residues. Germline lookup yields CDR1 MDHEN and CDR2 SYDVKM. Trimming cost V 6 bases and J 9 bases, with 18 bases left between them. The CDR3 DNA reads TGTGCCAGCAGCACCGGGCAGGGTATTTGGCAGTACTTC. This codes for CASSTGQGIWQYF.

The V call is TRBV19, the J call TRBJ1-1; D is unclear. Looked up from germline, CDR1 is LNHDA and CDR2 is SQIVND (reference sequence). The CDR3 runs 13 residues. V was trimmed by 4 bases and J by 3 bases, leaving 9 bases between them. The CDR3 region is CASSKREYTEAFF. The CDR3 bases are TGTGCCAGTAGTAAGAGGGAATACACTGAAGCTTTCTTT.

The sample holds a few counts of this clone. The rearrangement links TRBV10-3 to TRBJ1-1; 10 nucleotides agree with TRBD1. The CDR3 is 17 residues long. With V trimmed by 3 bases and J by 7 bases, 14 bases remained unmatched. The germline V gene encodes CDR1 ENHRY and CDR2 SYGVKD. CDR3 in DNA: TGTGCCATCAGTGATTACACCCTACGACAGGGGGCAGATGAAGCTTTCTTT. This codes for CAISDYTLRQGADEAFF.

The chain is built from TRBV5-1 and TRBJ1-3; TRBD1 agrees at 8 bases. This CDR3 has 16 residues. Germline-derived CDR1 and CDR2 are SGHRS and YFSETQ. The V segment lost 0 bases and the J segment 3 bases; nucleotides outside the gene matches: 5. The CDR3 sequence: CASSLGPGGFGNTIYF. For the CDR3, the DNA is TGCGCCAGCAGCTTGGGGCCAGGGGGCTTTGGAAACACCATATATTTT.

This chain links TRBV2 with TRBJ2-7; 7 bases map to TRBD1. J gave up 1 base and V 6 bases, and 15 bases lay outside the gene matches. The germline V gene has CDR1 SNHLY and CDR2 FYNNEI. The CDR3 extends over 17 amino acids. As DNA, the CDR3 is TGTGCCAGCAGCCCCAAGAAACTTCGGGACAGATCCTACGAGCAGTACTTC. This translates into CASSPKKLRDRSYEQYF.

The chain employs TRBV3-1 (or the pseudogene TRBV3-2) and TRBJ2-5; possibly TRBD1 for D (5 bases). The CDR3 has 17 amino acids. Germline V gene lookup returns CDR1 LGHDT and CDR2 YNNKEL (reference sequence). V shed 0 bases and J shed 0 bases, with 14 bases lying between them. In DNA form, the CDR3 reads TGTGCCAGCAGCCAAGATCCCAGGGCGTTGTACCAAGAGACCCAGTACTTC. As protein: CASSQDPRALYQETQYF.

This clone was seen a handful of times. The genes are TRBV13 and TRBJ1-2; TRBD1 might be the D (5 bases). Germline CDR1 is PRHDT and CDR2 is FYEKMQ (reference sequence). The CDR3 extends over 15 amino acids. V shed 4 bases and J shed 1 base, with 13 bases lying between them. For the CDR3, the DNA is TGTGCCAGCAGCTCGGGGGGACGCAATAACTATGGCTACACCTTC. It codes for CASSSGGRNNYGYTF.

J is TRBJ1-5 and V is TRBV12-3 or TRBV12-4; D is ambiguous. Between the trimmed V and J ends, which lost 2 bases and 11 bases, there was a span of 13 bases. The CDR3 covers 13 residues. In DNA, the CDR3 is TGTGCCAGCAGTTTATCTACCCCCGGGGCCCAGCATTTT. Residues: CASSLSTPGAQHF.